A single T cell receptor beta chain is shown here with its context. Its matching antigen is unknown. Template switching with 5'RACE generated the TCR cDNA and added a universal primer site and UMIs. TCRdb re-called the 5' RACE reads through MiXCR, storing one row per CDR3 protein. The table shows 300,000 or so distinct CDR3 sequences, with approximately 12% occurring only once. These data come from a study of T cells after yellow fever vaccination. Study-level information: Preparing low-cell-number fractions relied on SMART-Seq v4 Ultra Low Input.

Whole-study results and caveats: Any FACS-sorted repertoire could hold abundant clonotypes that contaminate it from the bulk population.

Trimming shortened V by 4 bases and J by 5 bases, and 18 bases separated the two germline ends. CDR1 SGHRS and CDR2 YFSETQ come from the germline V gene. The length of the CDR3 is 15 residues. The material was CD4+ T cells sorted from PBMCs, obtained 45 days after the yellow fever booster vaccination. The TCR sequence derives from a man aged 25-40 years who received the YFV17D yellow fever vaccine. The V call is TRBV5-1, the J call TRBJ1-1; the D gene is possibly TRBD1 (5 bases). The CDR3 nucleotides are TGCGCCAGCAGCATCACCGGGACCCCCGAAACTGAAGCTTTCTTT. This codes for CASSITGTPETEAFF.